This TCR beta chain comes out of a study of human T cells and chemical hapten exposure. The wider study: Small volume differences among pooled libraries mainly caused per-sample TCR yield variation.

One entry per CDR3 protein results from TCRdb running MiXCR on the RACE reads. Here the sample spans some 60,000 distinct CDR3 sequences, approximately 10% being singletons. The time point was: pre-sensitization, week 0. Treatment defined: therapeutic diphenylcyclopropenone sensitization with weekly scalp DPC. Per germline, CDR1 SGHNT and CDR2 YENEEA. The CDR3 spans 13 residues. The V and J ends lost 1 base and 7 bases respectively, with 8 bases between them. There are many counts of this clonotype. The sequence came from a woman between 40 and 55 years old with alopecia areata. Some clones in this sample may be carry-over from other donors' samples. The chain is built from TRBV11-3 and TRBJ2-1, with D tentatively TRBD1 (6 bases). This specimen was whole blood, taken in connection with sensitization to the hapten diphenylcyclopropenone (DPC). CDR3 in DNA: TGTGCCAGCAGCTTAGGGACAGTGAATGAGCAGTTCTTC. Translating it yields CASSLGTVNEQFF. The whole variable domain, remainder taken from reference TRBV11-3 and TRBJ2-1, is EAGVVQSPRYKIIEKKQPVAFWCNPISGHNTLYWYLQNLGQGPELLIRYENEEAVDDSQLPKDRFSAERLKGVDSTLKIQPAELGDSAVYLCASSLGTVNEQFFGPGTRLTVL.